The 21 T cell receptor beta chains below were found in one sample sequenced in a study of beta chain features in type 1 diabetes. The study reverse transcribed the entire isolated RNA, so it sequenced expressed TCRB transcripts. Clones were sequenced by immunoSEQ multiplex PCR, and TCRdb holds only the in-frame ones, with some missing. The table lists approximately 150,000 clones, roughly 10% of them singletons, with 0.5% to 0.65% in the top ten. The sequenced sample was central memory CD4+ T cells from blood. The receptors here all came from a woman aged 40 to 55 in good health.

This clone was seen a handful of times. This chain joins TRBV19 and TRBJ2-1; a possible D gene is TRBD2 (7 bases). CDR1 and CDR2 (germline): LNHDA, SQIVND (reference sequence). The V gene lost 5 bases and the J gene lost 10 bases, with 15 bases spanning the gap. This CDR3 has 13 residues. CDR3 sequence reads: CASSLGGLGEQFF. The CDR3, as DNA: TGTGCCAGTAGTCTCGGGGGGCTTGGGGAGCAGTTCTTC.

This clone came up a few times. This sequence joins TRBV7-2 and TRBJ2-7; D gene uncertain. The CDR3 length is 13 residues. Germline lookup yields CDR1 SGHTA and CDR2 FQGNSA. The ends were cut back, 1 base at V and 3 bases at J, with 7 bases in the middle. The CDR3 spells CASSLGRVYEQYF. In DNA form, the CDR3 reads TGTGCCAGCAGCTTAGGTCGGGTCTACGAGCAGTACTTC.

The chain links TRBV18 to TRBJ1-3, with no clear D. Germline CDR1 reads KGHSH; CDR2 reads LQKENI. The CDR3 loop spans 15 amino acids. With 0 bases removed from V and 4 bases from J, the gap between germline ends came to 10 bases. This chain's CDR3 is CASSPPGGRGNTIYF. The CDR3 DNA sequence: TGTGCCAGCTCACCACCAGGAGGGCGGGGAAACACCATATATTTT.

This clone was detected a few times. The V and J genes are TRBV5-1 and TRBJ2-7; 15 nucleotides align to TRBD2. There are 18 residues in the CDR3. Germline CDR1 is SGHRS and CDR2 is YFSETQ. Germline trimming cut 4 bases from V and 3 bases from J; bases unmatched to any gene: 11. Written as DNA, the CDR3 is TGCGCCAGCAGCCCCCGGACTAGCGGGGGGGTCCTAAGCTACGAGCAGTACTTC. Protein: CASSPRTSGGVLSYEQYF.

This clone was detected ten times or more. This chain connects TRBV7-2 to TRBJ1-1; tentatively, D is TRBD1 (6 bases). The germline V gene has CDR1 SGHTA and CDR2 FQGNSA. This CDR3 spans 12 amino acids. Trimming pared 5 bases from V and 11 bases from J, leaving 15 bases between. CDR3 loop: CASSLIQGPAFF. For the CDR3, the DNA is TGTGCCAGCAGCCTCATACAGGGACCGGCTTTCTTT. The whole variable domain, filled in from reference TRBV7-2 and TRBJ1-1, reads GAGVSQSPSNKVTEKGKDVELRCDPISGHTALYWYRQSLGQGLEFLIYFQGNSAPDKSGLPSDRFSAERTGGSVSTLTIQRTQQEDSAVYLCASSLIQGPAFFGQGTRLTVV.

V gene TRBV7-6 combines with J gene TRBJ2-7; D perhaps matches TRBD1 (6 bases). Germline V CDR1 and CDR2: SGHVS, FNYEAQ. This CDR3 contains 14 residues. V lost 0 bases and J 5 bases, leaving 11 bases between the germline ends. CDR3 residues: CASSLAFGGHEQYF. The CDR3 coding sequence is TGTGCCAGCAGCTTAGCGTTTGGGGGCCACGAGCAGTACTTC.

This clone was seen a handful of times. In DNA, the CDR3 is TGTGCCAGCAGTTACTCTGGGGGCGGGGGAGCCGGGGAGCTGTTTTTT. It specifies CASSYSGGGGAGELFF. The rearrangement uses TRBV6-5 and TRBJ2-2; D perhaps matches TRBD2 (7 bases). The V gene lost 0 bases and the J gene lost 6 bases, with 14 bases spanning the gap. The CDR3 is 16 residues long. Germline V gives CDR1 MNHEY, CDR2 SVGAGI.

This chain uses TRBV13 with TRBJ2-3; 11 bases map to TRBD2. This CDR3 region has 16 residues. The junction had 6 bases not matched to a gene; V was cut back by 5 bases and J by 2 bases. Germline CDR1 and CDR2: PRHDT and FYEKMQ (reference sequence). Here the CDR3 DNA reads TGTGCCAGCAGCCTCAGACTAGCGGGGACCACAGATACGCAGTATTTT. Translation: CASSLRLAGTTDTQYF.

The rearrangement uses TRBV5-1 and TRBJ2-5; TRBD1 matches at 7 bases. Trimming took 7 bases from V and 7 from J; bases not matched to a gene: 13. The germline CDR1 and CDR2 sequences are SGHRS and YFSETQ. The CDR3 length is 14 residues. The CDR3 loop is CASGPGTAPGTQYF. The CDR3 DNA reads TGCGCCAGCGGCCCTGGGACAGCCCCAGGGACCCAGTACTTC.

On this clone: This sample includes further DNA sequences coding for the same CDR3. This rearrangement joins TRBV18 to TRBJ1-5; 8 bases line up with TRBD1. The CDR3 contains 14 residues. Losses at the gene ends were 3 bases for V and 4 bases for J; bases not matched to a gene: 2. CDR1 is KGHSH, CDR2 LQKENI, per germline. The CDR3 spells CASSPGTGNQPQHF. In DNA form, the CDR3 reads TGTGCCAGCTCACCGGGGACAGGAAATCAGCCCCAGCATTTT.

There are many counts of this clone. This chain connects TRBV29-1 to TRBJ2-1; perhaps TRBD1 as D (5 bases). Trimming shortened V by 3 bases and J by 4 bases, and 13 bases separated the two germline ends. The V gene's germline CDR1 is SQVTM and CDR2 ANQGSEA. CDR3 length equals 14 residues. CDR3 amino acids: CSVDPAGIYNEQFF. In DNA form, the CDR3 reads TGCAGCGTTGATCCGGCAGGGATTTACAATGAGCAGTTCTTC.

This clone has just a few counts. V gene TRBV15 combines with J gene TRBJ2-3; possible D gene TRBD1, 6 bases. Germline V gene sequence: CDR1 LNHNV, CDR2 YYDKDF (reference sequence). Trimming removed 5 bases from V and 2 bases from J, with 17 bases in between. The CDR3 is 16 amino acids. In DNA, the CDR3 is TGTGCCACCAGCGTCGGACAGTTTGGGCCCACAGATACGCAGTATTTT. Translating gives CATSVGQFGPTDTQYF.

This clone came up many times. This chain joins TRBV4-3 and TRBJ1-2; a possible D gene is TRBD1 (5 bases). The V and J ends lost 0 bases and 4 bases respectively, with 12 bases between them. Germline CDR1 LGHNA, CDR2 YSLEER. This CDR3 spans 15 amino acids. DNA for the CDR3: TGCGCCAGCAGCCAAGAGTGGCAGGGCGGCTATGGCTACACCTTC. Translated: CASSQEWQGGYGYTF.

The gene calls are TRBV21-1 and TRBJ2-3; the D call TRBD2 from the table was never checked on the DNA. TRBV21-1 is given as a pseudogene. The CDR3 sequence is 20 residues long. The CDR3 DNA is TGTGCCAGCAGCCCACCAGCGGGGCAGACCGTGGAACATAGCACAGATACGCAGTATTTT. Amino acid sequence: CASSPPAGQTVEHSTDTQYF.

CDR3: CAITQDGSADGYTF. The CDR3 region has the DNA TGTGCCATCACCCAGGACGGATCAGCGGATGGCTACACCTTC. The rearrangement uses TRBV10-3 and TRBJ1-2; no reliable D call. Trimming removed 7 bases at V and 6 bases at J, with 18 bases between. The CDR3 extends over 14 amino acids. Germline V CDR1 and CDR2: ENHRY, SYGVKD.

The genes are TRBV4-3 and TRBJ2-4; no clear D. Germline CDR1 LGHNA, CDR2 YSLEER. Trimming left V 1 base short and J 4 bases short, with 8 bases between. CDR3 length: 14 residues. The CDR3 region is CASSQGQNKNIQYF. The CDR3 bases are TGCGCCAGCAGCCAAGGGCAGAATAAAAACATTCAGTACTTC.

In this sample, this clone turned up a few times. This chain connects TRBV4-3 to TRBJ1-5; D is uncertain. Germline CDR1 and CDR2: LGHNA and YSLEER. The V end was cut by 0 bases, the J end by 3 bases, with 6 bases between. This CDR3 region has 14 residues. CDR3 loop: CASSQDSSNQPQHF. The CDR3 nucleotides read TGCGCCAGCAGCCAAGACAGTTCCAATCAGCCCCAGCATTTT.

This chain joins TRBV4-3 and TRBJ1-2; D unresolved. This CDR3 region has 16 residues. Per germline, CDR1 LGHNA and CDR2 YSLEER. With 3 bases removed from V and 5 bases from J, the gap between germline ends came to 19 bases. CDR3 bases: TGCGCCAGCAGCCAGGGAGACACCGGCGCGGGTTATGGCTACACCTTC. This sequence encodes CASSQGDTGAGYGYTF.

This clone appeared many times. This sequence joins TRBV7-2 and TRBJ1-1, with D uncertain. CDR1 and CDR2 from the germline V gene are SGHTA and FQGNSA. With 5 bases removed from V and 4 bases from J, the gap between germline ends came to 20 bases. The CDR3 is 16 residues long. CDR3 nucleotide sequence: TGTGCCAGCAGCGTTACCGGGATCCCGGACGGCACTGAAGCTTTCTTT. Protein product: CASSVTGIPDGTEAFF.

Only a few counts were recorded for this clone. The chain employs TRBV19 and TRBJ1-2, with D uncertain. The CDR3 is 16 amino acids. V was pared by 5 bases and J by 4 bases, with 20 bases between. The germline gives CDR1 LNHDA, CDR2 SQIVND (reference sequence). The CDR3: CASSALRERGFYGYTF. The CDR3 DNA sequence: TGTGCCAGTAGTGCTCTTCGGGAGCGCGGGTTCTATGGCTACACCTTC.

This clone came up a few times. The chain recombines TRBV7-2 with TRBJ2-3, with D possibly matching TRBD2 (5 bases). This CDR3 region has 15 residues. V dropped 3 bases and J dropped 4 bases, with 14 bases sitting between them. Germline V gene data show CDR1 as SGHTA and CDR2 as FQGNSA. The CDR3 bases are TGTGCCAGCAGCTTCCAGATGAGGGCTGCAGATACGCAGTATTTT. This sequence encodes CASSFQMRAADTQYF.